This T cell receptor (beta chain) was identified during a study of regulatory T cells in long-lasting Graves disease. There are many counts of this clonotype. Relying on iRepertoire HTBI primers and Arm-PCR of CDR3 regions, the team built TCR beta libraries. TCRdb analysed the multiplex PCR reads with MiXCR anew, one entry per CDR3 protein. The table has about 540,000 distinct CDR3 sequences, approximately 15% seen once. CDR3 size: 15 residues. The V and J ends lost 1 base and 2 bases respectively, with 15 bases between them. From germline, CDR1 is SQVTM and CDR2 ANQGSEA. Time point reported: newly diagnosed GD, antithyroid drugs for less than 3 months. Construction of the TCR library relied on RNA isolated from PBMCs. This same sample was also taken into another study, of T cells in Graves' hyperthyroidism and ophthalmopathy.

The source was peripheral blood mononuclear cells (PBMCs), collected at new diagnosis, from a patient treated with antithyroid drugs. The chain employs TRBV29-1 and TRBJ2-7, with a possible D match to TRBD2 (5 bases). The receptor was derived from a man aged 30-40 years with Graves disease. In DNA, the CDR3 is TGCAGCGTTGAAGGGGGAGAAACGGAGACCTACGAGCAGTACTTC. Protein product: CSVEGGETETYEQYF.